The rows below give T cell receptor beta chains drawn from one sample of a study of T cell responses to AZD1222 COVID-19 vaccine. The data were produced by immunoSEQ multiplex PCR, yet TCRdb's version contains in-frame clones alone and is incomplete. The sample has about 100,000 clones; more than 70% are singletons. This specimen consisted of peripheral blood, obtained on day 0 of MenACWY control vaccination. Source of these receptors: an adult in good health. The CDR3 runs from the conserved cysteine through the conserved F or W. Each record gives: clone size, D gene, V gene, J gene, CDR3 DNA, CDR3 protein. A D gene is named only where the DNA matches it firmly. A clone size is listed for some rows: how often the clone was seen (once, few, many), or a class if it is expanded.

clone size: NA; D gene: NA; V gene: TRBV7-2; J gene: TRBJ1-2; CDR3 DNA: TGTGCCAGCAGCAGCGAGCGGGGAAATGGCTACACCTTC; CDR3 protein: CASSSERGNGYTF
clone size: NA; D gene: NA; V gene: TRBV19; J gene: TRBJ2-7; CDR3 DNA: TGTGCCAGTAGTAGACGGGAGACGGACTACGAGCAGTACTTC; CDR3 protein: CASSRRETDYEQYF
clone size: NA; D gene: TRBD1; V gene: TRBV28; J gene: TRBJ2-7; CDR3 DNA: TGTGCCAGCAGCCCAGGGGGGACAGGGGGTGCCTACGAGCAGTACTTC; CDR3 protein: CASSPGGTGGAYEQYF
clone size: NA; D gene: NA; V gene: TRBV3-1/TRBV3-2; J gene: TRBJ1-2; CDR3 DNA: TGTGCCAGCAGCCAAGTTGTCTATGGCTACACCTTC; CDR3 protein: CASSQVVYGYTF
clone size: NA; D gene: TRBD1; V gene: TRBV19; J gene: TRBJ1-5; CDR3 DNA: TGTGCCACCCTGTTAGGGACAGGGACTAGCAATCAGCCCCAGCATTTT; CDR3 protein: CATLLGTGTSNQPQHF
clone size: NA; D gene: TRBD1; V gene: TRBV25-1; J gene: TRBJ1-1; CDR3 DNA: TGTGCCAGCAGTAAGCCCGGGACAGAAAACACTGAAGCTTTCTTT; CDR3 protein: CASSKPGTENTEAFF
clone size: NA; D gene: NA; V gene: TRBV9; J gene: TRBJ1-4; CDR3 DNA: TGTGCCAGCAGCAACTATAATGAAAAACTGTTTTTT; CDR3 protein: CASSNYNEKLFF
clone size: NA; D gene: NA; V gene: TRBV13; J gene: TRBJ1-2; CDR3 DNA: TGTGCCAGCAGCGTCCCAGGGAACCGTGGCTATGGCTACACCTTC; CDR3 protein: CASSVPGNRGYGYTF
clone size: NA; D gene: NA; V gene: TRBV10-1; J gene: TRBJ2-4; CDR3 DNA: TGCGCCAGCAGTGAGTCCGGGGGAAACATTCAGTACTTC; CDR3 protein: CASSESGGNIQYF
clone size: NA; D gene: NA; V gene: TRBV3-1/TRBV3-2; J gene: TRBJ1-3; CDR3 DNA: TGTGCCAGCAGCCAAGATATGGGGTCCTCTGGAAACACCATATATTTT; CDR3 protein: CASSQDMGSSGNTIYF
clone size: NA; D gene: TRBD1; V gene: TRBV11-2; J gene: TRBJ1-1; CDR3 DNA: TGTGCCAGCAGCCCCGGAGGGGGCGGCTGGATGAACACTGAAGCTTTCTTT; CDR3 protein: CASSPGGGGWMNTEAFF
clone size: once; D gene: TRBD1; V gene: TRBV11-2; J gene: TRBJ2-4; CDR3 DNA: TGTGCCAGCAGCTTAGGACAGGGTTCGGAGGCCAAAAACATTCAGTACTTC; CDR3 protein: CASSLGQGSEAKNIQYF
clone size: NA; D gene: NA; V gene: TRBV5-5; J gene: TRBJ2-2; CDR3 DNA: TGTGCCAGCAGCTTGAGCCCGGGCCCAGGGATCGGGGAGCTGTTTTTT; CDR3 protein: CASSLSPGPGIGELFF
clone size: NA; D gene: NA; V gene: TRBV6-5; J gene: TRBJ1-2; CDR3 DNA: TGTGCCAGCATGGACGGGGCTAACTATGGCTACACCTTC; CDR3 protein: CASMDGANYGYTF
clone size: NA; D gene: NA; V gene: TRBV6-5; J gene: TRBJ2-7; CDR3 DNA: TGTGCCAGCAGTAATAAGAGGGGGTTTTACGAGCAGTACTTC; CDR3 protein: CASSNKRGFYEQYF
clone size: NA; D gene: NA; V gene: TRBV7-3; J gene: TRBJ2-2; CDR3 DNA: TGTGCCAGCAGCCAACAACGGACAGTGGGGTCGGAGGAGCTGTTTTTT; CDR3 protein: CASSQQRTVGSEELFF
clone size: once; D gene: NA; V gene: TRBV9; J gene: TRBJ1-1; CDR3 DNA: TGTGCCAGCAGCGTCAAGAGGGAGGTTGAAGTGGGAACTGAAGCTTTCTTT; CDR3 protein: CASSVKREVEVGTEAFF
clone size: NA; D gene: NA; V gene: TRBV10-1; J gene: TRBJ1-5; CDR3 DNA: TGCGCCAGCAGTGACCCCGGCCGGAGCAGCATGCAACAGCCCCAGCATTTT; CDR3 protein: CASSDPGRSSMQQPQHF
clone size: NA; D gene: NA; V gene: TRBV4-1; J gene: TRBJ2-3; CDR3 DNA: TGCGCCAGCAGCCAAGATCCGGCCGGGACAACTACAGATACGCAGTATTTT; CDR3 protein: CASSQDPAGTTTDTQYF
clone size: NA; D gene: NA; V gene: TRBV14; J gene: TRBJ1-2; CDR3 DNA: TGTGCCAGCAGCCAGTACGGCGGCTACACCTTC; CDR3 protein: CASSQYGGYTF
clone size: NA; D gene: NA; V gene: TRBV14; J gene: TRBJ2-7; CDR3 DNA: TGTGCCAGCAGCCAAGATCAGTGGGCAGGGTATGGCGAGCAGTACTTC; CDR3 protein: CASSQDQWAGYGEQYF
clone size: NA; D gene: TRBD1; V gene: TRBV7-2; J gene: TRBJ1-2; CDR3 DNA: TGTGCCAGCAGCGCCACGACAGGGGCCTATGGCTACACCTTC; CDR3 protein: CASSATTGAYGYTF
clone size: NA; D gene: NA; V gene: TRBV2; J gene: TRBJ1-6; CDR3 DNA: TGTGCCAGTTCCCGGCAGGGGAATTCACCCCTCCACTTT; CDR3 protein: CASSRQGNSPLHF
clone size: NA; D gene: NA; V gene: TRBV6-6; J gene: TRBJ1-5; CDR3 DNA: TGTGCCAGCAGATGGACAGAAAGTCAGCCCCAGCATTTT; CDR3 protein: CASRWTESQPQHF
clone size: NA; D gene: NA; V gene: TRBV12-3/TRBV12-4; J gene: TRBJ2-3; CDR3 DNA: TGTGCCAGCAGCTGGACAGATACGCAGTATTTT; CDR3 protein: CASSWTDTQYF
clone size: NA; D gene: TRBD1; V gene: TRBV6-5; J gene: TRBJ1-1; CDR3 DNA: TGTGCCACCCAGGGGACAGGGTACACTGAAGCTTTCTTT; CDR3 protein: CATQGTGYTEAFF
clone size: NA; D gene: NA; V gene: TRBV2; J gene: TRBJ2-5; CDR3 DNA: TGTGCCAAGAGGCAGGGGCTGGAGACCCAGTACTTC; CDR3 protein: CAKRQGLETQYF
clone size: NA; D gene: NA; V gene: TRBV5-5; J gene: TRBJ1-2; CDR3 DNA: TGTGCCAGCAGCTTTGGGGGGACGGCTAACTATGGCTACACCTTC; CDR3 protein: CASSFGGTANYGYTF
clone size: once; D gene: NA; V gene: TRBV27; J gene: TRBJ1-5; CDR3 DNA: TGTGCCAGCAGTTTTAATCACCGGGATCAGCCCCAGCATTTT; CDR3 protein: CASSFNHRDQPQHF
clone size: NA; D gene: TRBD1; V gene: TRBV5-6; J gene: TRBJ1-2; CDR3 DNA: TGTGCCAGCAGCCTCGACAGGGATTATGGCTACACCTTC; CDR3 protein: CASSLDRDYGYTF
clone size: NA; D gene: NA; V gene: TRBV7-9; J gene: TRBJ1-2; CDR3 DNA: TGTGCCAGCAGCTTAGCGGGAGGGCAGGGCTATGGCTACACCTTC; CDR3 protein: CASSLAGGQGYGYTF
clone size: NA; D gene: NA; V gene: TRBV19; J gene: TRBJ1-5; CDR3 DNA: TGTGCCAGTACCCGTATGCAAGGGAATCAGCCCCAGCATTTT; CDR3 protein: CASTRMQGNQPQHF
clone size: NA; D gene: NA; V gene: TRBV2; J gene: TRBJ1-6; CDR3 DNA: TGTGCCAGCAGCGGAAGGTCCGGGAGCTCACCCCTCCACTTT; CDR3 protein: CASSGRSGSSPLHF